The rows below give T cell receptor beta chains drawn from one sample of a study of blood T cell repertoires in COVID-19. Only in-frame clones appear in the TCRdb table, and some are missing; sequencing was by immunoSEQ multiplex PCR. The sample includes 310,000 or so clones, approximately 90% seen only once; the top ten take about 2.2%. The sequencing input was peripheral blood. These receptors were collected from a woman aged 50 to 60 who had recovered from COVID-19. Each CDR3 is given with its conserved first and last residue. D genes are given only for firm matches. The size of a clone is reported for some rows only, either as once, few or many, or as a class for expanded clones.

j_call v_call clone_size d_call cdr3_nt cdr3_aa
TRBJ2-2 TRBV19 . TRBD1 TGTGCCAGTAGTAAACAGGGGCCCCATACAGGGGAGCTGTTTTTT CASSKQGPHTGELFF
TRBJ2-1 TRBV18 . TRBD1 TGTGCCAGCTCACAGGACAGGGGTGGTGAGCAGTTCTTC CASSQDRGGEQFF
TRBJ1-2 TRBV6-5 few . TGTGCCAGCAGTTATATGGGGCAGGGCAATGGCTACACCTTC CASSYMGQGNGYTF
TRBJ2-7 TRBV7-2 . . TGTGCCAGCAGCACCGGGCGGAGAGGGCCTTACGAGCAGTACTTC CASSTGRRGPYEQYF
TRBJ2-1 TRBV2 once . TGTGCCAGCAGTGAAGCTGGACCGTTGGAGGGCGACGAGCAGTTCTTC CASSEAGPLEGDEQFF
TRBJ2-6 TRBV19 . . TGTGCCAGTAGTATAGATTCAGGGGCTGGGGCCAACGTCCTGACTTTC CASSIDSGAGANVLTF
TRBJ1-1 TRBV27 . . TGTGCCAGCAGTTTAGGGCTTCTCGACACTGAAGCTTTCTTT CASSLGLLDTEAFF
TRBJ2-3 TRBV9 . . TGTGCCAGCAGCGTAGCACTCCGGGACTCCTCCACAGATACGCAGTATTTT CASSVALRDSSTDTQYF
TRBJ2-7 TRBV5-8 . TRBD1 TGTGCCAGCAGCTGGGGGACAGGGGGCCTCGAGCAGTACTTC CASSWGTGGLEQYF
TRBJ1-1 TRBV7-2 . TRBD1 TGTGCCAGCAGCTTCCGAGGACAGGGTACTGAAGCTTTCTTT CASSFRGQGTEAFF
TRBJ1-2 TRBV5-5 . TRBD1 TGTGCCAGCAGCTTGGCTAGGACAGGGCATGGCTACACCTTC CASSLARTGHGYTF
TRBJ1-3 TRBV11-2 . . TGTGCCAGCAGCTTATGGCTCCAGGCCTCCTCTGGAAACACCATATATTTT CASSLWLQASSGNTIYF
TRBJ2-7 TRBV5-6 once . TGTGCCAGCAGCTTGGTCGGAGGAGCCAACTACGAGCAGTACTTC CASSLVGGANYEQYF
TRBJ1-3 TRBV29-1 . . TGCAGCGTTCAGGGTTCAGATCCTGGAAACACCATATATTTT CSVQGSDPGNTIYF
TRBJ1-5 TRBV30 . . TGTGCCTGGAACCGGGGTGGGGTGAATCAGCCCCAGCATTTT CAWNRGGVNQPQHF
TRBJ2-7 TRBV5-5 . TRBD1 TGTGCCAGCATGAAGGGGACAGGGGCGAACCCCTACGAGCAGTACTTC CASMKGTGANPYEQYF
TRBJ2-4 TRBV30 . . TGTGCCTGGAGTGAACAAAGGGGCATTCAGTACTTC CAWSEQRGIQYF
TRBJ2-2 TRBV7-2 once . TGTGCCAGCAGCTTAGTCAGAGGGACCGGGGAGCTGTTTTTT CASSLVRGTGELFF
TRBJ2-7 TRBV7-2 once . TGTGCCAGCCGGCTAGCGTCCTCCTACGAGCAGTACTTC CASRLASSYEQYF
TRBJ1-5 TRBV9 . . TGTGCCAGCAGCCCGCATGCGGAGCGGCCCAATCAGCCCCAGCATTTT CASSPHAERPNQPQHF
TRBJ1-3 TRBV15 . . TGTGCCACCGCCAGTGGCTCTTCGAGGGCTGGAAACACCATATATTTT CATASGSSRAGNTIYF
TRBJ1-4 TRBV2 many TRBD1 TGTGCCAGCAGTGGCCGACAGGGGGCGCGTGGGAAACTGTTTTTT CASSGRQGARGKLFF
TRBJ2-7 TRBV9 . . TGTGCCAGCAGCGTAGGTCAGGGCTTGATGAACGAGCAGTACTTC CASSVGQGLMNEQYF
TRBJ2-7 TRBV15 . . TGTGCCACCAGCCCGGCTAGCGTGGGTTTAAACGAGCAGTACTTC CATSPASVGLNEQYF
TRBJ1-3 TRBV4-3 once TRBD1 TGCGCCAGCAGCCAAGGACAGGGATTTGGAAACACCATATATTTT CASSQGQGFGNTIYF
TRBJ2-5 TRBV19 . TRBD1 TGTGCCAGTAGTATCCGAGGGGTAGGGACAGGGGTGTGGCGGGAGACCCAGTACTTC CASSIRGVGTGVWRETQYF
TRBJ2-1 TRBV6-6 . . TGTGCCAGCAGTTACGGGTCGGGGTCCTACAATGAGCAGTTCTTC CASSYGSGSYNEQFF
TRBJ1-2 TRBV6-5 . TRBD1 TGTGCCAGCAGACCCGGGGACAGCCTTCATGGCTACACCTTC CASRPGDSLHGYTF
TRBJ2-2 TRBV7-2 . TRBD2 TGTGCCAGCAGAAAGGAGCGGGGGCACACCGGGGAGCTGTTTTTT CASRKERGHTGELFF
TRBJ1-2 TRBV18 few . TGTGCCAGCTCGCAGGACAGCAACTATGGCTACACCTTC CASSQDSNYGYTF
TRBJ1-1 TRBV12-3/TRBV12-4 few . TGTGCCAGCAGTTTTGTCAGGAACACTGAAGCTTTCTTT CASSFVRNTEAFF
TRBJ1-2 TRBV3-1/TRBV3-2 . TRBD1 TGTGCCAGCAGCCACACGCCGGGACAGGGGTTGGGCTACACCTTC CASSHTPGQGLGYTF
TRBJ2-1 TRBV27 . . TGTGCCAGCAGTTTATCCTTTTTCGACAGGAGCTCCTACAATGAGCAGTTCTTC CASSLSFFDRSSYNEQFF
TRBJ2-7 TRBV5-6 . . TGTGCCAGCAGCTTAGACAGTCCCTACGAGCAGTACTTC CASSLDSPYEQYF
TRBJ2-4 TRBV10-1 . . TGCGCCAGCAGTCGCCGACTCGGGGAATTAGCCAAAAACATTCAGTACTTC CASSRRLGELAKNIQYF
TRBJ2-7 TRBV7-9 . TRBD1 TGTGCCAGCAGCTTAGGGACAGGCGAGGAGCAGTACTTC CASSLGTGEEQYF
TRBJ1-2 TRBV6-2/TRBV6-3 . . TGTGCCAGCAGCCCCGACAGAAACTATGGCTACACCTTC CASSPDRNYGYTF
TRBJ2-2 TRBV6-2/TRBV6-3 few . TGTGCCAGCAGCCTCCTTACAGGGTCGGACACCGGGGAGCTGTTTTTT CASSLLTGSDTGELFF
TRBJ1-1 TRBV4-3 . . TGCGCCAGCAGCCAAGTTCAGACACCGTACACTGAAGCTTTCTTT CASSQVQTPYTEAFF
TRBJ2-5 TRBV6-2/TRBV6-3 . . TGTGCCAGCAGTTTACCCCCAGGATTGGTGACCCAGTACTTC CASSLPPGLVTQYF
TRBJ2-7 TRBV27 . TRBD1 TGTGCCAGCAGTTTATCACAGGGGATCGCCTACGAGCAGTACTTC CASSLSQGIAYEQYF
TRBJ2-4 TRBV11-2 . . TGTGCCAGCAGCTTAGGCCCCCAGGGAGCCAAAAACATTCAGTACTTC CASSLGPQGAKNIQYF
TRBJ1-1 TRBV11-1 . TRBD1 TGTGCCACCACAGGGGATTCAAGTTCCACTGAAGCTTTCTTT CATTGDSSSTEAFF
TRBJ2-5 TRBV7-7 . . TGTGCTAGCAGCTATAATCTCCAAGAGACCCAGTACTTC CASSYNLQETQYF
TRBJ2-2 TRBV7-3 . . TGTGCCAGCAGCTCCCAGGGGCTTTCGAACACCGGGGAGCTGTTTTTT CASSSQGLSNTGELFF
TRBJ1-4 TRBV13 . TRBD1 TGTGCCAGCAGCTTGGGACAGCTCAAAAATGAAAAACTGTTTTTT CASSLGQLKNEKLFF
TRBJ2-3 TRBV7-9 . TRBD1 TGTGCCAGCAGCTTATGGACAGGGGGCATGAGCACAGATACGCAGTATTTT CASSLWTGGMSTDTQYF
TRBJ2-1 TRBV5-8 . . TGTGCCAGCATCCTCGGACTCAATGAGCAGTTCTTC CASILGLNEQFF
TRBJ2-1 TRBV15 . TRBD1 TGTGCCACCAGGTCAGAGGGCAGGGGGTTAAACAATGAGCAGTTCTTC CATRSEGRGLNNEQFF
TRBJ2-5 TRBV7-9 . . TGTGCCAGCAGCCACAGGGCAGGGCTCCAAGAGACCCAGTACTTC CASSHRAGLQETQYF
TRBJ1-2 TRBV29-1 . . TGCAGCGTTGAAGATCCCTCTAACTATGGCTACACCTTC CSVEDPSNYGYTF
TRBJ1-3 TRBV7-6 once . TGTGCCAGCAGCTTGGGATCTCAGGGAGGCCAACAATGGACCATATATTTT CASSLGSQGGQQWTIYF
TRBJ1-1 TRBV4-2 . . TGTGCCAGCAGCCAAACCGGCAGGGGATGGAACACTGAAGCTTTCTTT CASSQTGRGWNTEAFF
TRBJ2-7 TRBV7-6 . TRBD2 TGTGCCAGCAGCTCCGCGACTAGCGGCTACGAGCAGTACTTC CASSSATSGYEQYF
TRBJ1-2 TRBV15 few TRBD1 TGTGCCACCAGCCCTCCGGGACAGGGGGCGCGCGGCTACACCTTC CATSPPGQGARGYTF
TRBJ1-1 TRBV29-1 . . TGCAGCGTTGAGACCAGGGAAGGGACTGAAGCTTTCTTT CSVETREGTEAFF
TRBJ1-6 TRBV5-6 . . TGTGCCAGCAGCCGCGGACACTCCTATAATTCACCCCTCCACTTT CASSRGHSYNSPLHF